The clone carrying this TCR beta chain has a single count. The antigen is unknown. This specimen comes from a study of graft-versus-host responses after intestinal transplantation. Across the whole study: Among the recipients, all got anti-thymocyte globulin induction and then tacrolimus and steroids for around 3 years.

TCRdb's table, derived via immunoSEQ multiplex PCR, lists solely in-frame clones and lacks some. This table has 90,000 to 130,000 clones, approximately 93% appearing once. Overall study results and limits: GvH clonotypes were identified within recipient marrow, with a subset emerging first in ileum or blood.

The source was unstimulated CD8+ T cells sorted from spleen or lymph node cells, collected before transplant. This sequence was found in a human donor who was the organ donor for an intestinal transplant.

CDR3 loop: CASSLSLGGAQYF. The CDR3 region has the DNA TGTGCCAGCAGTTTATCCCTCGGGGGGGCCCAGTACTTC. This sequence joins TRBV27 and TRBJ2-5; TRBD2 matches 8 bases. From germline, CDR1 is MNHEY and CDR2 SMNVEV (reference sequence). V lost 0 bases and J lost 9; bases outside the gene matches: 3. The CDR3 contains 13 residues.